This T cell receptor beta chain was recorded in a study of radiotherapy plus CTLA-4 blockade in lung cancer. Study details: Objective responses were seen in around 20% of patients, disease control in 31%.

Data came from immunoSEQ multiplex PCR; TCRdb stores just in-frame clones and leaves some out. The table has roughly 44,000 clones, approximately 90% seen once. Per germline, CDR1 SEHNR and CDR2 FQNEAQ (reference sequence). The V segment lost 3 bases and the J segment 0 bases; nucleotides outside the gene matches: 16. There are 19 residues in the CDR3. The clonotype comes from a human donor with non-small cell lung cancer whose response to radiotherapy plus ipilimumab could not be evaluated. The sequenced sample was peripheral blood, obtained from a patient treated with radiotherapy plus ipilimumab. The V call is TRBV7-9, the J call TRBJ1-1; 7 bases are shared with TRBD1. CDR3 sequence reads: CASSFRDSPRYLMNTEAFF. The CDR3 DNA follows: TGTGCCAGCAGCTTCCGGGACAGTCCGCGCTACCTCATGAACACTGAAGCTTTCTTT.